The sequence of this T cell receptor beta chain was determined in a study of CXCR3-negative and CXCR3-positive naive CD8 T cells. On the study more broadly: Libraries each contributed about 1.5 +/- 0.3 million TRB reads, for around 140 million in total. Study findings and constraints: Both of the naive subsets showed about the same high diversity, but memory CD8+ cells had much less. TRBV-TRBJ usage matched between naive CXCR3-negative and CXCR3-positive cells but not between memory cells. CXCR3-positive naive cells carried more hydrophobic TRB CDR3s than CXCR3-negative ones. No difference in surface CD5 was seen between naive subsets, and TCR strength was inferred from TRB CDR3 properties.

About this clonotype: The antigen remains undetermined.

The authors made the TRB cDNA libraries by 5' RACE using UMI labels. From the 5' RACE reads, TCRdb lists one entry per CDR3 protein and no DNA. The sample data list about 150,000 distinct CDR3 sequences. From germline, CDR1 is SQVTM and CDR2 ANQGSEA. This CDR3 comprises 11 residues. The TCR was taken from a human donor in good health. Some clones in this sample may be carry-over from other donors' samples. V gene TRBV29-1 combines with J gene TRBJ1-2. The sample taken for sequencing was naive CXCR3+ CD8+ T cells from blood. As to subset: CD45RO-CCR7+CD27+CD95- naive CD8+ T cells expressing CXCR3 (TNR3+). CDR3 residues: CSVESDYGYTF.